What follows describes a single TCR beta chain. CDR3 length: 19 amino acids. V shed 4 bases and J 4 bases; nucleotides not matched to a gene: 15. Per germline, CDR1 SGHRS and CDR2 YFSETQ. This sample was included in a study of T-cell reconstitution after alpha-beta-depleted transplantation in children. Unique molecular identifiers were used to barcode this TCRbeta library. TCRdb reanalysed the PCR reads using MiXCR and keeps one entry per CDR3 protein. The data contain some 490,000 distinct CDR3 sequences, around 12% of them seen just once; the ten biggest clones take up under 7%. The V and J genes are TRBV5-1 and TRBJ2-6, with 9 positions matching TRBD2. The sequenced sample was PBMCs from the stem cell graft donor, obtained from the stem cell graft. This clonotype was sampled from a human donor who donated a stem cell graft to a child with combined immunodeficiency. CDR3 sequence reads: CASSPRTSAGEAGANVLTF. The CDR3 coding sequence is TGCGCCAGCAGCCCCAGGACTAGCGCGGGCGAGGCCGGGGCCAACGTCCTGACTTTC. Supplemented by reference TRBV5-1 and TRBJ2-6, the full variable domain reads KAGVTQTPRYLIKTRGQQVTLSCSPISGHRSVSWYQQTPGQGLQFLFEYFSETQRNKGNFPGRFSGRQFSNSRSEMNVSTLELGDSALYLCASSPRTSAGEAGANVLTFGAGSRLTVL.